This TCR beta chain was observed in a study of response to subunit inactivated influenza vaccine. Study-wide findings and caveats: Researchers suggested that each seasonal influenza vaccination recruits few new T cells.

V was trimmed by 6 bases and J by 1 base, leaving 12 bases between them. The CDR3 runs to 13 residues. Per the germline V gene, CDR1 is DFQATT and CDR2 is SNEGSKA (reference sequence). TCRdb recomputed calls from the RT-PCR reads with MiXCR, one row per CDR3 protein. The sample consists of 430,000 or so distinct CDR3 sequences, roughly 11% of them appearing once. This clonotype has at least ten counts. As yet, its antigen is unknown. The origin of this receptor is a middle-aged man who received an inactivated influenza vaccine. This material consisted of PBMCs from blood, taken 45 days after vaccination. The chain links TRBV20-1 to TRBJ1-1; D is ambiguous. DNA for the CDR3: TGCAGTGCCGCGACGGAGGGGAACACTGAAGCTTTCTTT. This encodes CSAATEGNTEAFF.